These T cell receptor beta chains were read from a single sample in a study of graft-versus-host responses after intestinal transplantation. The assay was immunoSEQ multiplex PCR, and TCRdb's table has in-frame clones only and misses some. The table has some 87,000 clones, about nine tenths seen once. Their recognized antigens are unknown. The sequences come from unstimulated CD4+ T cells sorted from spleen or lymph node cells, collected before intestinal transplant. These TCRs come from a human donor who received an intestinal transplant. CDR3s include the opening cysteine and the closing phenylalanine or tryptophan. Fields, in order: clone size, V gene, J gene, CDR3 length, D gene, CDR3 DNA, CDR3 protein. A D gene is named only where the DNA matches it firmly. Clone size appears in some rows only: once, few, many, or a class for an expanded clone.

.,TRBV2,TRBJ2-1,11,.,TGTGCCAGCAGTCAACCCAATGAGCAGTTCTTC,CASSQPNEQFF
.,TRBV6-5,TRBJ2-2,15,.,TGTGCCAGCAGTTCCCGACAGGGAGGCCCCGGGGAGCTGTTTTTT,CASSSRQGGPGELFF
.,TRBV6-1,TRBJ1-1,12,.,TGTGCCAGCAGTGAAAGGTTCACTGAAGCTTTCTTT,CASSERFTEAFF
.,TRBV7-6,TRBJ2-1,16,.,TGTGCCAGCAGCTTAGCTGCGACTAGAAGGGTCAATGAGCAGTTCTTC,CASSLAATRRVNEQFF
.,TRBV6-5,TRBJ1-2,15,.,TGTGCCAGCAGTTACTCGATAGGCCAGGCCGGCGGCTACACCTTC,CASSYSIGQAGGYTF
once,TRBV6-5,TRBJ2-2,14,TRBD2,TGTGCCAGCAGGCGGCGGGAGGGCCCCGGGGAGCTGTTTTTT,CASRRREGPGELFF
.,TRBV2,TRBJ1-4,14,.,TGTGCCAGCAGTGAAGCTCGGGGTAGCGTAAAACTGTTTTTT,CASSEARGSVKLFF
.,TRBV18,TRBJ2-2,16,.,TGTGCCAGCTCACCGGGGGTAGCGGAGAACACCGGGGAGCTGTTTTTT,CASSPGVAENTGELFF
.,TRBV13,TRBJ2-7,13,TRBD2,TGTGCCAGCAGCCGAGGACTAGCTTGGGAGCAGTACTTC,CASSRGLAWEQYF
.,TRBV19,TRBJ2-1,15,TRBD1,TGTGCCAGTAGTATCTGGACAGGGGATAGGAGTGAGCAGTTCTTC,CASSIWTGDRSEQFF
.,TRBV5-4,TRBJ1-1,16,.,TGTGCCAGCAGCTCCCGGAGGGGAATGGGAACCACTGAAGCTTTCTTT,CASSSRRGMGTTEAFF
.,TRBV6-5,TRBJ2-7,15,TRBD1,TGTGCCAGCAGTTACTCGGCAGGGGGCTCATACGAGCAGTACTTC,CASSYSAGGSYEQYF
.,TRBV19,TRBJ2-3,15,.,TGTGCCAGTAAGGTACAGGCCTGGGCCACAGATGCGCAGTATTTT,CASKVQAWATDAQYF